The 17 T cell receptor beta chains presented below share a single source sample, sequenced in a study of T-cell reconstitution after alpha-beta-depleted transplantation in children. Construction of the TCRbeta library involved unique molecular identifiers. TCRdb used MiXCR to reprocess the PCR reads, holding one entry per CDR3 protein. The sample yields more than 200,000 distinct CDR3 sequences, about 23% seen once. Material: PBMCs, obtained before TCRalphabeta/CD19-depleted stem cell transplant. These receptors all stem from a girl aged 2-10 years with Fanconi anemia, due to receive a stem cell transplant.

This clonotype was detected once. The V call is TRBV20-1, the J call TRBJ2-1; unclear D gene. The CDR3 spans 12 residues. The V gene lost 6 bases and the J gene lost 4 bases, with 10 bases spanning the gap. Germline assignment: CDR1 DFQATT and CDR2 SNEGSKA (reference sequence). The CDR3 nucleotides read TGCAGTGCCCGGACCCTTTACAATGAGCAGTTCTTC. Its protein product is CSARTLYNEQFF.

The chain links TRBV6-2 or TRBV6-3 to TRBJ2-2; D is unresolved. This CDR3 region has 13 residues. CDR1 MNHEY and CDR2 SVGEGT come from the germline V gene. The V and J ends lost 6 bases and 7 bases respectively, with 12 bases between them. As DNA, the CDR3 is TGTGCCAGCAGCAAACAAACAAGCGGGGAGCTGTTTTTT. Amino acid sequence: CASSKQTSGELFF.

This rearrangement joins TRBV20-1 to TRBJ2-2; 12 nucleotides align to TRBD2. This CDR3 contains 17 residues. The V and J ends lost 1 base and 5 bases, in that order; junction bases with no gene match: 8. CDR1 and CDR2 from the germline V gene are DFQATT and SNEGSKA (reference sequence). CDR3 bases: TGCAGTGCTAGAGTGCCCGACGGACTAGCGGGGACCGGGGAGCTGTTTTTT. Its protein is CSARVPDGLAGTGELFF.

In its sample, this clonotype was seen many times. CDR3 region: CASSRGPYYGYTF. CDR3 DNA: TGTGCCAGCAGCAGGGGACCGTACTATGGCTACACCTTC. The chain has TRBV13 and TRBJ1-2; D may be TRBD1 (5 bases). Germline values: CDR1 PRHDT, CDR2 FYEKMQ (reference sequence). The germline V and J ends were trimmed by 5 bases and 3 bases, with 10 bases remaining between them. The CDR3 extends over 13 amino acids.

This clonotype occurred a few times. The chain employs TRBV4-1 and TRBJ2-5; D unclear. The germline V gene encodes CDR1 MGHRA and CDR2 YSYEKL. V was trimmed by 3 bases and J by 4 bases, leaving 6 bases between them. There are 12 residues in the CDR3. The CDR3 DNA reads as TGCGCCAGCAGCCACCCAGCAGAGACCCAGTACTTC. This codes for CASSHPAETQYF.

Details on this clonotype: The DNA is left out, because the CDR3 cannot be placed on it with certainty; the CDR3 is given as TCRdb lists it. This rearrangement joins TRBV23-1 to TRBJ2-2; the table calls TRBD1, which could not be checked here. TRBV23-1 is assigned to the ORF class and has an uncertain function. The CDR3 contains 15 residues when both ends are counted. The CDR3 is CASSQPRGTTGSCFF.

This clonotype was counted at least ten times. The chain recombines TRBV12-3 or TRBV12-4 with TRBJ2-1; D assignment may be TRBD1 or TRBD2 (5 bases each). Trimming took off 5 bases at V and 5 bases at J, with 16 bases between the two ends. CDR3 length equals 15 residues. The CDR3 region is CASSRGDAGHNEQFF. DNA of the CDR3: TGTGCCAGCAGTAGGGGCGACGCGGGTCACAATGAGCAGTTCTTC.

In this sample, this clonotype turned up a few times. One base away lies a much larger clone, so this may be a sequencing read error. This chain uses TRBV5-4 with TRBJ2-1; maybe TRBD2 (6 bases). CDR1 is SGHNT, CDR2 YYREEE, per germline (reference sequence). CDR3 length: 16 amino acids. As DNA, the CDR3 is TGTGCCATCAGCTTCAGGCGGGAACGCTCCTACAATGAGCAGTTCTTC. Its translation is CAISFRRERSYNEQFF.

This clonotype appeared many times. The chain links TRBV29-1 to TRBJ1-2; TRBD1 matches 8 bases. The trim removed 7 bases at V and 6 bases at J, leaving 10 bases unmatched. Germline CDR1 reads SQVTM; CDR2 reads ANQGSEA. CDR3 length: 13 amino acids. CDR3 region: CSAPAGGFHGYTF. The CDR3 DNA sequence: TGCAGCGCTCCGGCAGGGGGCTTCCATGGCTACACCTTC.

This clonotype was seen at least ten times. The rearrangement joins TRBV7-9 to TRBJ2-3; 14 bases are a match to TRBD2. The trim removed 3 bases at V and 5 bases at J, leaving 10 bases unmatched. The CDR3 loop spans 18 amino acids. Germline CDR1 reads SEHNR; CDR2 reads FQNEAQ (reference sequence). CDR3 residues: CASSFSRTSGRLKDTQYF. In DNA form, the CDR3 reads TGTGCCAGCAGCTTTTCTCGGACTAGCGGGAGGTTGAAAGATACGCAGTATTTT.

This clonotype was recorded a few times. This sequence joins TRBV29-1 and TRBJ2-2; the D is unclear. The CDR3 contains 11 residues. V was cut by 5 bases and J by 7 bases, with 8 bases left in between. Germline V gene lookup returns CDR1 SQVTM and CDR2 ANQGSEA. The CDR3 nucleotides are TGCAGCGTTAAGTTCGGCGGGGAGCTGTTTTTT. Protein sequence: CSVKFGGELFF.

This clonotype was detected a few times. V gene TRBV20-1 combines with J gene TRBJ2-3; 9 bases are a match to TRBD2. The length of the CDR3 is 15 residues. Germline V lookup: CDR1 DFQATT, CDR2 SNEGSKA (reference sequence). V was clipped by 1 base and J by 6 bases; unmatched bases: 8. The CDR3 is CSARGAAGGRDTQYF. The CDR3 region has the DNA TGCAGTGCTAGAGGTGCAGCGGGAGGTCGTGATACGCAGTATTTT.

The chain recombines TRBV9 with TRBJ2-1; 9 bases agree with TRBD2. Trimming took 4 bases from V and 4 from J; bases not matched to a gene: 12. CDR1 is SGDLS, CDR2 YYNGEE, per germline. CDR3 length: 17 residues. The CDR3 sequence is CASSSRSGLAYYNEQFF. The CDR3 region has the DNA TGTGCCAGCAGCTCCCGAAGCGGACTAGCGTATTACAATGAGCAGTTCTTC. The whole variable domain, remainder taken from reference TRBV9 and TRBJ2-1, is DSGVTQTPKHLITATGQRVTLRCSPRSGDLSVYWYQQSLDQGLQFLIQYYNGEERAKGNILERFSAQQFPDLHSELNLSSLELGDSALYFCASSSRSGLAYYNEQFFGPGTRLTVL.

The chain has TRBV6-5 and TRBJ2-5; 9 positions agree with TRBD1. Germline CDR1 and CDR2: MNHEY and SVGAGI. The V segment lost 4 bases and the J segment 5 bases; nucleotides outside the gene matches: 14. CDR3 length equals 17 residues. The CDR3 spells CASSLQRRTGGSETQYF. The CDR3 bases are TGTGCCAGCAGTTTACAAAGACGAACAGGGGGCAGCGAGACCCAGTACTTC.

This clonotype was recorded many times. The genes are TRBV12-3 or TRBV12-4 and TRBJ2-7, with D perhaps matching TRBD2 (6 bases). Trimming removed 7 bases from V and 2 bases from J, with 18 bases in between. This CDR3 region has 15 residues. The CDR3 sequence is CASTHSGSPPYEQYF. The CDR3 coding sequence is TGTGCCAGCACCCATTCCGGGAGCCCCCCCTACGAGCAGTACTTC.

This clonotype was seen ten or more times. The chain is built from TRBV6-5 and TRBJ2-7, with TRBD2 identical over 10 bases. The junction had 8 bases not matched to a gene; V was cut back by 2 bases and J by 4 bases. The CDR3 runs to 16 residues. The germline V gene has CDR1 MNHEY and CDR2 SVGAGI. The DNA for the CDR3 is TGTGCCAGCAGTTACACCAATGGACTAGCGGCATACGAGCAGTACTTC. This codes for CASSYTNGLAAYEQYF.

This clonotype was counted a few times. In nucleotides, the CDR3 is TGTGCCCACCGGGACAACTTTAATAATCAGCCCCAGCATTTT. Its translation: CAHRDNFNNQPQHF. The chain combines TRBV28 with TRBJ1-5, with TRBD1 as a possible D gene (6 bases). This CDR3 is 14 amino acids long. Germline V gives CDR1 MDHEN, CDR2 SYDVKM. V dropped 11 bases and J dropped 4 bases, with 18 bases sitting between them.